Shown below are 25 T cell receptor beta chains from a single sample sequenced in a study of control samples from healthy donors and cancer patients. Assay used: immunoSEQ multiplex PCR; TCRdb lists only in-frame clones, some missing. Among 29,000 or so clones listed, nearly 90% were seen once. The source material was formalin-fixed, paraffin-embedded tissue. Every receptor here comes from a female donor with melanoma.

J is TRBJ2-1 and V is TRBV18, with D tentatively TRBD2 (5 bases). Germline V gene sequence: CDR1 KGHSH, CDR2 LQKENI. Trimming removed 3 bases at V and 8 bases at J, with 14 bases between. The CDR3 has 14 residues. Written as DNA, the CDR3 is TGTGCCAGCTCACCGCTACTAGGGATCGATGAGCAGTTCTTC. The encoded protein is CASSPLLGIDEQFF.

This clone has just one count. The chain joins TRBV2 to TRBJ2-2, with TRBD2 identical over 10 bases. Germline values: CDR1 SNHLY, CDR2 FYNNEI. Germline trimming cut 6 bases from V and 1 base from J; bases unmatched to any gene: 8. The CDR3 loop spans 17 amino acids. The CDR3 DNA is TGTGCCAGCAGGCCCCTCGGACTAGCGGTGAACACCGGGGAGCTGTTTTTT. Translation gives CASRPLGLAVNTGELFF.

The chain employs TRBV7-2 and TRBJ2-1, with 8 bases fitting TRBD2. The V segment lost 2 bases and the J segment 2 bases; nucleotides outside the gene matches: 2. The CDR3 runs to 15 residues. Germline CDR1 and CDR2: SGHTA and FQGNSA. The CDR3 DNA reads as TGTGCCAGCAGCTTACGGACTAGCACCTACAATGAGCAGTTCTTC. Translated: CASSLRTSTYNEQFF. Full variable domain (outside the CDR3, taken from reference TRBV7-2 and TRBJ2-1): GAGVSQSPSNKVTEKGKDVELRCDPISGHTALYWYRQSLGQGLEFLIYFQGNSAPDKSGLPSDRFSAERTGGSVSTLTIQRTQQEDSAVYLCASSLRTSTYNEQFFGPGTRLTVL.

V and J are TRBV6-2 or TRBV6-3 and TRBJ1-5, with D uncertain. V was shortened by 0 bases and J by 0 bases, with 12 bases between the two germline ends. Germline CDR1 reads MNHEY; CDR2 reads SVGEGT. The CDR3 totals 17 residues. The CDR3 DNA sequence: TGTGCCAGCAGTTACTCGAGTATGGATTATAGCAATCAGCCCCAGCATTTT. Its translation is CASSYSSMDYSNQPQHF.

This clone was seen once. This chain links TRBV16 with TRBJ1-1, with D maybe TRBD1 (5 bases). Germline V gives CDR1 KGHSY, CDR2 FQNENV. This CDR3 region has 15 residues. The ends were cut back, 4 bases at V and 1 base at J, with 13 bases in the middle. The CDR3 loop reads CASSRSTVENTEAFF. The DNA of the CDR3 is TGTGCCAGCAGCCGATCGACAGTAGAGAACACTGAAGCTTTCTTT.

The CDR3 spells CASGGVSYTF. In DNA, the CDR3 is TGTGCCAGCGGGGGGGTAAGCTACACCTTC. The chain links TRBV12-3 or TRBV12-4 to TRBJ1-2; D possibly corresponds to TRBD1 (5 bases). The CDR3 is made up of 10 amino acids. The V gene lost 8 bases and the J gene lost 9 bases, with 10 bases spanning the gap.

The chain recombines TRBV18 with TRBJ1-4; D might be TRBD1 (6 bases). Germline CDR1 KGHSH, CDR2 LQKENI. Trimming stripped 3 bases from V and 7 bases from J, with 15 bases between. This CDR3 has 15 residues. CDR3 coding DNA: TGTGCCAGCTCACCCAACAGGGCGGGCAGTGAAAAACTGTTTTTT. Translated: CASSPNRAGSEKLFF.

The gene calls are TRBV5-4 and TRBJ2-5; maybe TRBD1 (5 bases). This CDR3 is 12 amino acids long. The germline CDR1 and CDR2 sequences are SGHNT and YYREEE (reference sequence). Deletions cut 3 bases from V and 9 bases from J, with 12 bases between. Written as DNA, the CDR3 is TGTGCCAGCAGCTCCGATTGGGGCCCCCAGTACTTC. It yields the protein CASSSDWGPQYF. Supplemented by reference TRBV5-4 and TRBJ2-5, the full variable domain reads ETGVTQSPTHLIKTRGQQVTLRCSSQSGHNTVSWYQQALGQGPQFIFQYYREEENGRGNFPPRFSGLQFPNYSSELNVNALELDDSALYLCASSSDWGPQYFGPGTRLLVL.

This chain links TRBV18 with TRBJ2-7; 10 bases fit TRBD1. The CDR3 sequence is 16 residues long. J was trimmed by 3 bases and V by 3 bases; bases with no gene match: 8. Germline values: CDR1 KGHSH, CDR2 LQKENI. In DNA, the CDR3 is TGTGCCAGCTCACCGAGGGGACAGGGGACCTTCTACGAGCAGTACTTC. It yields the protein CASSPRGQGTFYEQYF.

The chain combines TRBV11-3 with TRBJ2-1; TRBD2 aligns across 8 bases. The CDR3 extends over 17 amino acids. Trimming at V came to 1 base and at J to 9 bases, leaving 14 bases not matched to a gene. In germline, CDR1 is SGHNT, CDR2 YENEEA. The CDR3 DNA is TGTGCCAGCAGCTTAGGAGGCTTATCGGGAGGGCCGGGTGAGCAGTTCTTC. Translated, it gives CASSLGGLSGGPGEQFF.

This clone was seen only a few times. This chain connects TRBV9 to TRBJ2-1, with TRBD2 matching over 12 bases. Per germline, CDR1 SGDLS and CDR2 YYNGEE. The V segment lost 4 bases and the J segment 1 base; nucleotides outside the gene matches: 6. The CDR3 totals 17 residues. The CDR3 loop reads CASSPGLAGPSYNEQFF. Written as DNA, the CDR3 is TGTGCCAGCAGCCCCGGACTAGCGGGGCCTTCCTACAATGAGCAGTTCTTC.

The chain links TRBV11-1 to TRBJ2-7; D ambiguous. The V gene lost 5 bases and the J gene lost 1 base, with 15 bases spanning the gap. The CDR3 is 15 residues long. The germline gives CDR1 SGHAT, CDR2 FQDESV (reference sequence). The CDR3 sequence: CASSPQRLGSYEQYF. The CDR3 nucleotides are TGTGCCAGCAGCCCCCAGCGTCTAGGGTCCTACGAGCAGTACTTC.

This chain joins TRBV6-5 and TRBJ2-5; possibly TRBD1 for D (6 bases). The CDR3 is made up of 14 amino acids. The germline CDR1 and CDR2 sequences are MNHEY and SVGAGI. V was clipped by 10 bases and J by 5 bases, with 20 bases between them. Written as DNA, the CDR3 is TGTGCCACCTATCCCCAGGGGTACGGGGAGACCCAGTACTTC. Translation: CATYPQGYGETQYF.

The rearrangement joins TRBV9 to TRBJ2-7; 7 bases fit TRBD2. CDR1 is SGDLS and CDR2 is YYNGEE in the germline V gene. The CDR3 consists of 14 residues. V trimming: 0 bases; J trimming: 3 bases; junction bases outside the gene matches: 3. CDR3 region: CASSVGGLHYEQYF. In nucleotides, the CDR3 is TGTGCCAGCAGCGTAGGGGGACTACACTACGAGCAGTACTTC.

V is TRBV2 and J is TRBJ1-5; D remains unclear. This CDR3 is 17 amino acids long. Trimming pared 6 bases from V and 1 base from J, leaving 19 bases between. In germline, CDR1 is SNHLY, CDR2 FYNNEI. The chain's CDR3 is CASRLTVSKDSNQPQHF. In DNA form, the CDR3 reads TGTGCCAGCAGGCTGACGGTTTCGAAGGACAGCAATCAGCCCCAGCATTTT.

This chain connects TRBV14 to TRBJ1-5; D not certain. Germline values: CDR1 SGHDN, CDR2 FVKESK. Trimming left V 3 bases short and J 7 bases short, with 10 bases between. The CDR3 totals 13 residues. CDR3 in DNA: TGTGCCAGCAGCCAGACGGCGGGACAGCCCCAGCATTTT. Residues: CASSQTAGQPQHF. The full variable domain, in which reference TRBV14 and TRBJ1-5 provide the parts outside the CDR3, is EAGVTQFPSHSVIEKGQTVTLRCDPISGHDNLYWYRRVMGKEIKFLLHFVKESKQDESGMPNNRFLAERTGGTYSTLKVQPAELEDSGVYFCASSQTAGQPQHFGDGTRLSIL.

The chain uses TRBV5-1 and TRBJ2-1, with D perhaps matching TRBD2 (7 bases). CDR3 length: 16 residues. V was trimmed by 4 bases and J by 0 bases, leaving 14 bases between them. Germline V CDR1 and CDR2: SGHRS, YFSETQ. CDR3 coding DNA: TGCGCCAGCAGCCCTAGGGGGGGAAGCTCCTACAATGAGCAGTTCTTC. It specifies CASSPRGGSSYNEQFF. Drawing the rest from reference TRBV5-1 and TRBJ2-1, the complete variable domain is KAGVTQTPRYLIKTRGQQVTLSCSPISGHRSVSWYQQTPGQGLQFLFEYFSETQRNKGNFPGRFSGRQFSNSRSEMNVSTLELGDSALYLCASSPRGGSSYNEQFFGPGTRLTVL.

The chain combines TRBV4-1 with TRBJ1-6; D unclear. Germline loops: CDR1 MGHRA, CDR2 YSYEKL. V lost 4 bases to trimming and J lost 10 bases, with 14 bases between them. CDR3 length: 14 residues. CDR3 in DNA: TGCGCCAGCAGCCCCTTGGGCCGGGCCTCACCCCTCCACTTT. Translating it yields CASSPLGRASPLHF.

The rearrangement links TRBV19 to TRBJ1-5; D is perhaps TRBD1 (5 bases). Germline CDR1 is LNHDA and CDR2 is SQIVND (reference sequence). CDR3 length: 13 residues. The ends were cut back, 6 bases at V and 7 bases at J, with 13 bases in the middle. The CDR3 DNA reads as TGTGCCAGTAGGGGGGGGTGGGCACAGCCCCAGCATTTT. It encodes CASRGGWAQPQHF.

This chain joins TRBV7-3 and TRBJ2-2; D not certain. The V gene lost 1 base and the J gene lost 5 bases, with 5 bases spanning the gap. Looked up from germline, CDR1 is SGHTA and CDR2 is FQGTGA. This CDR3 has 13 residues. The chain's CDR3 is CASSLNPTGELFF. CDR3 coding DNA: TGTGCCAGCAGCTTAAATCCAACCGGGGAGCTGTTTTTT.

The V call is TRBV5-1, the J call TRBJ1-5; D is possibly TRBD1 (5 bases). CDR1 and CDR2 (germline): SGHRS, YFSETQ. CDR3 length equals 15 residues. V lost 0 bases and J 2 bases, leaving 9 bases between the germline ends. The CDR3 sequence: CASSLEGGGNQPQHF. As DNA, the CDR3 is TGCGCCAGCAGCTTGGAAGGAGGGGGCAATCAGCCCCAGCATTTT.

The chain joins TRBV24-1 to TRBJ1-2; D gene uncertain. This CDR3 comprises 16 residues. CDR1 and CDR2 from the germline V gene are KGHDR and SFDVKD. The V end lost 4 bases, the J end lost 4 bases, and 18 bases lay between the germline ends. CDR3 nucleotide sequence: TGTGCCACCAGTGACCGCCCTTGGCCGGGTGGCTATGGCTACACCTTC. Translated, it gives CATSDRPWPGGYGYTF.

V is TRBV6-5 and J is TRBJ1-5; D remains unclear. The CDR3 is made up of 14 amino acids. Trimming left V 8 bases short and J 0 bases short, with 11 bases between. Germline loops: CDR1 MNHEY, CDR2 SVGAGI. CDR3 DNA sequence: TGTGCCAGCCGGCAGGCTTATAGCAATCAGCCCCAGCATTTT. Protein product: CASRQAYSNQPQHF.

The chain is built from TRBV5-1 and TRBJ1-1; no clear D gene. Trimming took 4 bases from V and 6 from J, leaving 13 bases between them. Germline loops: CDR1 SGHRS, CDR2 YFSETQ. The CDR3 has 13 amino acids. CDR3 region: CASSVTGGSEAFF. The CDR3, as DNA: TGCGCCAGCAGCGTCACTGGAGGATCTGAAGCTTTCTTT.

The chain is built from TRBV25-1 and TRBJ1-2; 11 nucleotides align to TRBD1. Germline-derived CDR1 and CDR2 are MGHDK and SYGVNS. J was trimmed by 6 bases and V by 4 bases; bases with no gene match: 7. The CDR3 runs to 15 residues. In DNA form, the CDR3 reads TGTGCCAGCAGTGCGTGGACAGGGGGCACGGATGGCTACACCTTC. Translating it yields CASSAWTGGTDGYTF.